This T cell receptor beta chain was found in a study of T cell changes during pregnancy in multiple sclerosis. Data came from immunoSEQ multiplex PCR; TCRdb stores just in-frame clones and leaves some out. Of 35,000 to 40,000 clones listed, 80% to 90% are singletons. Trimming took 1 base from V and 5 from J, leaving 18 bases between them. The CDR3 extends over 16 amino acids. Germline CDR1 SEHNR, CDR2 FQNEAQ (reference sequence). V gene TRBV7-9 combines with J gene TRBJ2-7, with a possible D match to TRBD2 (6 bases). This clonotype was sampled from a female donor with multiple sclerosis, enrolled in a pregnancy study. The sample here was CD4+ T cells from peripheral blood mononuclear cells, taken before pregnancy. Here the CDR3 DNA reads TGTGCCAGCAGCTTAGGTTCGGGGACTCATTTCGACGAGCAGTACTTC. This translates into CASSLGSGTHFDEQYF. The whole variable domain, filled in from reference TRBV7-9 and TRBJ2-7, reads DTGVSQNPRHKITKRGQNVTFRCDPISEHNRLYWYRQTLGQGPEFLTYFQNEAQLEKSRLLSDRFSAERPKGSFSTLEIQRTEQGDSAMYLCASSLGSGTHFDEQYFGPGTRLTVT.